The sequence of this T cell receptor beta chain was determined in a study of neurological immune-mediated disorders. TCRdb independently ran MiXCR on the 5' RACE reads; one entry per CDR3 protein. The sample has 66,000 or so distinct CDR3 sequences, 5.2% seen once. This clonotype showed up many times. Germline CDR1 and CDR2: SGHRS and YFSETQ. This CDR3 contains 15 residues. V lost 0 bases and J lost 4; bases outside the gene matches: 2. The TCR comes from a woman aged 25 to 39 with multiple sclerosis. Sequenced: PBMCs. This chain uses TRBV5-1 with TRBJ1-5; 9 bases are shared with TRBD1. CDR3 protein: CASSLAGQGNQPQHF. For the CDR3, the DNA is TGCGCCAGCAGCTTGGCAGGACAGGGGAATCAGCCCCAGCATTTT.